This TCR beta chain appears in the sequencing data of a study of early T cells in non-severe SARS-CoV-2 infection. Overall study: The sequenced material was bulk RNA from unsorted whole blood, and its chains were unpaired.

Unique molecular identifier tags were affixed to discrete cDNA molecules. TCRdb used MiXCR to reprocess the 5' RACE reads, holding one entry per CDR3 protein. The table records approximately 23,000 distinct CDR3 sequences, 3.5% to 4.5% of them present only once. This clonotype is categorized as medium-sized. As yet, its antigen is unknown. J was trimmed by 5 bases and V by 4 bases; bases with no gene match: 8. The CDR3 is 16 amino acids. Germline lookup yields CDR1 MDHEN and CDR2 SYDVKM. General study points: The VDJdb matching leaned toward anti-spike CD8 responses and overlooked private and CD4 specificities.

This chain joins TRBV28 and TRBJ2-2; TRBD1 matches 9 bases. The sample comprised whole blood. The sequence came from an adult who was a healthcare worker with PCR-confirmed SARS-CoV-2 infection or an uninfected control (not recorded which). The CDR3 spells CASSSPGQGGTGELFF. The CDR3 coding sequence is TGTGCCAGCAGTTCTCCGGGACAGGGAGGGACCGGGGAGCTGTTTTTT.